This T cell receptor (beta chain) was identified in a study of blood T cell repertoires in COVID-19. Study details: Samples taken during acute and convalescent COVID-19 were collected in the United States, Italy and Spain. Nucleic acid was either cDNA or gDNA, and it came from T cells, B-cell-depleted T cells, or PBMCs.

In the original workflow: Quantification of nucleated cells was approximated via reference gene primer amplification. The data were produced by immunoSEQ multiplex PCR, yet TCRdb's version contains in-frame clones alone and is incomplete. From that table come the V and J calls and clone size; the DNA was used to work out D and trimming. The sample records about 170,000 clones, approximately 84% being singletons. CDR1 and CDR2 from the germline V gene are SNHLY and FYNNEI. J was trimmed by 4 bases and V by 4 bases; bases with no gene match: 4. The CDR3 covers 14 residues. Sequencing input: peripheral blood. The chain has TRBV2 and TRBJ1-5, with 7 positions matching TRBD1. The TCR originated in a human donor with acute or convalescent COVID-19. The donor label of this sample is uncertain. This CDR3 is CASSGDRRNQPQHF. In DNA form, the CDR3 reads TGTGCCAGCAGTGGGGACAGACGAAATCAGCCCCAGCATTTT.